The 6 T cell receptor beta chains below come from one sample, sequenced in a study of shared clonotypes between healthy human individuals (dated by TCRdb to 2020 to 2021). Libraries came from the immunoSEQ multiplex PCR assay. Drawn from immuneACCESS, this table holds only the in-frame rearrangements with V and J called that TCRdb kept. Clones are partly lost; checked studies trace under half to an unresolved V gene and leave the rest unexplained. This sample is represented by 1,100,000 or so clones; around 78% of them were singletons. The ten largest clones add up to 0.52% of the sample. The sequencing sample was made of memory CD4+ T cells from PBMCs. The sample's cell subset or site label is to be understood as: CD45RA-negative fraction. All receptors derive from a man between 18 and 29 years old in good health. Some clones in this sample may be carry-over from other donors' samples.

Only a few counts were recorded for this clone. V gene TRBV29-1 combines with J gene TRBJ1-2; no clear D. Trimming removed 4 bases from V and 4 bases from J, with 10 bases in between. CDR1 is SQVTM, CDR2 ANQGSEA, per germline. This CDR3 contains 12 residues. CDR3 loop: CSVAAASYGYTF. Here the CDR3 DNA reads TGCAGCGTTGCGGCAGCAAGCTATGGCTACACCTTC.

This chain links TRBV5-1 with TRBJ2-3; TRBD2 aligns across 14 bases. The CDR3 sequence is 16 residues long. V was clipped by 4 bases and J by 4 bases; unmatched bases: 5. The germline CDR1 and CDR2 sequences are SGHRS and YFSETQ. The CDR3 sequence: CASSGGLAGGADTQYF. DNA for the CDR3: TGCGCCAGCAGCGGCGGACTAGCGGGAGGTGCAGATACGCAGTATTTT.

The V and J genes are TRBV7-8 and TRBJ1-3; TRBD1 aligns across 7 bases. Germline trimming cut 5 bases from V and 4 bases from J; bases unmatched to any gene: 8. This CDR3 contains 15 residues. The germline CDR1 and CDR2 sequences are SGHVS and FQNEAQ. The CDR3 DNA reads as TGTGCCAGCAGCCCGCACAGGGGAGGCGGAAACACCATATATTTT. It is translated as CASSPHRGGGNTIYF.

J is TRBJ2-3 and V is TRBV7-3; 9 bases fit TRBD2. This CDR3 is built from 14 residues. Per the germline V gene, CDR1 is SGHTA and CDR2 is FQGTGA. Trimming at V came to 5 bases and at J to 4 bases, leaving 4 bases not matched to a gene. CDR3 sequence reads: CASSVIAGADTQYF. The CDR3 DNA reads TGTGCCAGCAGCGTCATAGCGGGAGCAGATACGCAGTATTTT.

This chain uses TRBV5-1 with TRBJ1-2; D possibly corresponds to TRBD1 (6 bases). V was shortened by 1 base and J by 6 bases, with 22 bases between the two germline ends. The CDR3 runs 17 residues. Per germline, CDR1 SGHRS and CDR2 YFSETQ. The CDR3 DNA reads as TGCGCCAGCAGCTTGTTGGCTTCCACGTCAGGGGCTGATGGCTACACCTTC. Residues: CASSLLASTSGADGYTF.

Only one count was recorded for this clone. This chain joins TRBV11-3 and TRBJ1-2; 7 bases fit TRBD1. The CDR3 is 13 residues long. Germline V CDR1 and CDR2: SGHNT, YENEEA. With V trimmed by 3 bases and J by 8 bases, 6 bases remained unmatched. The CDR3 region is CASSLDRKHGYTF. The CDR3 DNA reads as TGTGCCAGCAGCTTGGACAGGAAACACGGCTACACCTTC.